What follows are 21 T cell receptor beta chains derived from one specimen sequenced in a study of blood T cells in healthy people across ages. The use of a sample-barcoded 5' primer and a J-beta primer mix characterized a second PCR of roughly 7 to 11 cycles. TCRdb redid the calling of the 5' RACE reads with MiXCR, one entry per CDR3 protein. The table has over 1,500,000 distinct CDR3 sequences, about two fifths seen once; the top ten hold 20% to 25%. The sample comprised blood. These receptors originate from a human donor in good health.

This clonotype was detected only a few times. V gene TRBV29-1 combines with J gene TRBJ1-1; D is unresolved. V lost 3 bases and J 1 base, leaving 12 bases between the germline ends. This CDR3 contains 14 residues. Germline values: CDR1 SQVTM, CDR2 ANQGSEA. CDR3 nucleotide sequence: TGCAGCGTTGAGACCCGATGGTCGAACACTGAAGCTTTCTTT. This translates into CSVETRWSNTEAFF.

The J gene is TRBJ1-2, the V gene TRBV7-2; the D gene is possibly TRBD1 (5 bases). V lost 5 bases and J lost 1, with 17 bases in between. The CDR3 is made up of 16 amino acids. CDR1 SGHTA and CDR2 FQGNSA come from the germline V gene. The CDR3 DNA sequence: TGTGCCAGCAGCCCCCCCCGGACACCGATTAACTATGGCTACACCTTC. The encoded protein is CASSPPRTPINYGYTF. The full variable domain, completed using reference TRBV7-2 and TRBJ1-2, is GAGVSQSPSNKVTEKGKDVELRCDPISGHTALYWYRQSLGQGLEFLIYFQGNSAPDKSGLPSDRFSAERTGGSVSTLTIQRTQQEDSAVYLCASSPPRTPINYGYTFGSGTRLTVV.

The V call is TRBV3-1, the J call TRBJ2-7; D is uncertain. The CDR3 is 15 amino acids. V was trimmed by 0 bases and J by 0 bases, leaving 9 bases between them. The germline CDR1 and CDR2 sequences are LGHDT and YNNKEL (reference sequence). CDR3 in DNA: TGTGCCAGCAGCCAAGACGCAGGAACCTCCTACGAGCAGTACTTC. Protein: CASSQDAGTSYEQYF.

This clonotype was detected only once. This chain uses TRBV4-2 with TRBJ2-1; 8 bases line up with TRBD2. Per the germline V gene, CDR1 is LGHNA and CDR2 is YNFKEQ. The junction had 7 bases not matched to a gene; V was cut back by 4 bases and J by 2 bases. This CDR3 has 16 amino acids. CDR3 nucleotide sequence: TGTGCCAGCAGCCGCTTAGCGGGGCGGGCCTACAATGAGCAGTTCTTC. It specifies CASSRLAGRAYNEQFF.

The chain employs TRBV6-1 and TRBJ2-7; D possibly corresponds to TRBD1 (7 bases). The CDR3 loop spans 14 amino acids. Germline CDR1 MNHNS, CDR2 SASEGT. Trimming shortened V by 7 bases and J by 7 bases, and 20 bases separated the two germline ends. The CDR3 nucleotides are TGTGCCAGCATCCCTTCGGAGGGGGCAGGAGAGCAGTACTTC. It translates to CASIPSEGAGEQYF.

The chain has TRBV10-3 and TRBJ1-2; TRBD1 agrees at 8 bases. The CDR3 consists of 15 residues. V lost 4 bases and J lost 6; bases outside the gene matches: 10. Germline V lookup: CDR1 ENHRY, CDR2 SYGVKD. DNA of the CDR3: TGTGCCATCAGTGTTCAGGGGGCGCGCGAAGATGGCTACACCTTC. It specifies CAISVQGAREDGYTF.

The rearrangement joins TRBV4-3 to TRBJ2-7; 8 nucleotides agree with TRBD2. V gave up 2 bases and J gave up 6 bases; unmatched junction bases: 6. Germline-derived CDR1 and CDR2 are LGHNA and YSLEER. The CDR3 runs 14 residues. Here the CDR3 DNA reads TGCGCCAGCAGCCAATGGCGGGGGGCTAGCGAGCAGTACTTC. This encodes CASSQWRGASEQYF.

V and J are TRBV5-8 and TRBJ1-4; no definite D call. V was clipped by 4 bases and J by 1 base, with 17 bases between them. Germline CDR1 is SGHTS and CDR2 is YDEGEE. The CDR3 has 17 residues. The CDR3 loop is CASSTGRHLGTNEKLFF. The CDR3, as DNA: TGTGCCAGCAGCACCGGACGGCATCTGGGAACTAATGAAAAACTGTTTTTT.

The CDR3 DNA sequence: TGTGCCAGCAGCGTAACTAGTGCGGGAGACAGCGAAAAACTGTTTTTT. Protein sequence: CASSVTSAGDSEKLFF. The rearrangement joins TRBV9 to TRBJ1-4; D perhaps matches TRBD1 (5 bases). With 1 base removed from V and 8 bases from J, the gap between germline ends came to 18 bases. Germline loops: CDR1 SGDLS, CDR2 YYNGEE. The CDR3 has 16 amino acids.

The genes are TRBV29-1 and TRBJ2-7; 8 nucleotides line up with TRBD1. CDR1 SQVTM and CDR2 ANQGSEA come from the germline V gene. The V segment lost 6 bases and the J segment 2 bases; nucleotides outside the gene matches: 9. There are 14 residues in the CDR3. For the CDR3, the DNA is TGCAGCGTCCGTGCAGGGGGCCGGACCTACGAGCAGTACTTC. Translation gives CSVRAGGRTYEQYF.

The chain carries TRBV5-1 and TRBJ1-4; 9 nucleotides agree with TRBD1. V gave up 4 bases and J gave up 7 bases; unmatched junction bases: 8. This CDR3 has 15 amino acids. CDR1 is SGHRS and CDR2 is YFSETQ in the germline V gene. The CDR3 DNA reads as TGCGCCAGCAGCGGACGGACAGGGGTAACTGAAAAACTGTTTTTT. This gives the protein CASSGRTGVTEKLFF.

This chain uses TRBV12-3 or TRBV12-4 with TRBJ2-1, with 8 bases lining up with TRBD1. The CDR3 has 15 amino acids. V was pared by 3 bases and J by 6 bases, with 7 bases of the junction left unmatched. In DNA form, the CDR3 reads TGTGCCAGCAGTTTCTGGCAGGGGGCGGGCAATGAGCAGTTCTTC. This sequence encodes CASSFWQGAGNEQFF.

The chain is built from TRBV5-1 and TRBJ2-7; 8 nucleotides agree with TRBD2. The CDR3 covers 15 residues. Germline assignment: CDR1 SGHRS and CDR2 YFSETQ. J lost 0 bases, V lost 0 bases, and 2 bases had no gene match. The CDR3 region has the DNA TGCGCCAGCAGCTTGGGACTAGCGACCTCCTACGAGCAGTACTTC. Translation: CASSLGLATSYEQYF.

The CDR3 protein is CASGSPIPAGGGNEQFF. The DNA of the CDR3 is TGTGCTAGTGGTTCCCCCATTCCAGCGGGGGGAGGTAATGAGCAGTTCTTC. The V gene is TRBV12-5, the J gene TRBJ2-1; 9 bases match TRBD2. Germline-derived CDR1 and CDR2 are LGHNT and FRNRAP. CDR3 size: 17 residues. Germline trimming cut 4 bases from V and 7 bases from J; bases unmatched to any gene: 14.

This clonotype was detected once. V gene TRBV7-4 combines with J gene TRBJ2-3; D is perhaps TRBD1 or TRBD2 (6 bases each). V was shortened by 9 bases and J by 3 bases, with 19 bases between the two germline ends. The CDR3 contains 15 residues. Looked up from germline, CDR1 is SGHVT and CDR2 is SQSDAQ. The CDR3 loop is CASYPGEVDTDTQYF. CDR3 bases: TGTGCCAGTTATCCAGGGGAGGTAGATACAGATACGCAGTATTTT.

This sequence joins TRBV7-2 and TRBJ2-7, with D perhaps matching TRBD1 (6 bases). Germline CDR1 SGHTA, CDR2 FQGNSA. V was cut by 1 base and J by 2 bases, with 9 bases left in between. CDR3 length: 14 residues. In nucleotides, the CDR3 is TGTGCCAGCAGCTTAGTCAAGGGGGCCTACGAGCAGTACTTC. This sequence encodes CASSLVKGAYEQYF. The full variable domain, in which reference TRBV7-2 and TRBJ2-7 provide the parts outside the CDR3, is GAGVSQSPSNKVTEKGKDVELRCDPISGHTALYWYRQSLGQGLEFLIYFQGNSAPDKSGLPSDRFSAERTGGSVSTLTIQRTQQEDSAVYLCASSLVKGAYEQYFGPGTRLTVT.

The V call is TRBV4-3, the J call TRBJ2-6; D is unresolved. CDR1 is LGHNA and CDR2 is YSLEER in the germline V gene. The germline V and J ends were trimmed by 1 base and 1 base, with 11 bases remaining between them. The CDR3 has 17 amino acids. As DNA, the CDR3 is TGCGCCAGCAGCCAAGGACCAGTATTTTCTGGGGCCAACGTCCTGACTTTC. It codes for CASSQGPVFSGANVLTF.

The chain is built from TRBV2 and TRBJ2-3, with TRBD2 matching over 10 bases. There are 16 residues in the CDR3. The ends lost 8 bases at V and 0 bases at J; junction bases unmatched: 8. The germline V gene has CDR1 SNHLY and CDR2 FYNNEI. The CDR3 DNA follows: TGTGCCAGCGGGAGCGGGGGGGCCGTAAGCACAGATACGCAGTATTTT. It is translated as CASGSGGAVSTDTQYF.

The chain links TRBV10-3 to TRBJ2-3; D possibly matches TRBD1 or TRBD2 (5 bases each). Trimming left V 2 bases short and J 6 bases short, with 12 bases between. Germline CDR1 reads ENHRY; CDR2 reads SYGVKD. The CDR3 is 14 amino acids. The DNA for the CDR3 is TGTGCCATCAGTGAGGCAGGGAGTTTGGATACGCAGTATTTT. The encoded protein is CAISEAGSLDTQYF.

The chain uses TRBV7-2 and TRBJ1-2; 8 bases fit TRBD1. The CDR3 consists of 13 residues. Per the germline V gene, CDR1 is SGHTA and CDR2 is FQGNSA. J gave up 11 bases and V 5 bases, and 10 bases lay outside the gene matches. CDR3 nucleotides: TGTGCCAGCAGCCCCCCACAGGGGGTGAGTTACACCTTC. It encodes CASSPPQGVSYTF.

The gene calls are TRBV4-2 and TRBJ2-7, with TRBD2 matching 8 bases. The CDR3 consists of 15 residues. Germline V gene lookup returns CDR1 LGHNA and CDR2 YNFKEQ. V lost 3 bases, J lost 5 bases, and 9 bases stayed unmatched. The CDR3 loop reads CASSHSGGVVNEQYF. The CDR3 DNA reads TGTGCCAGCAGCCACTCGGGGGGGGTTGTGAACGAGCAGTACTTC.